This passage covers 5 T cell receptor beta chains from one sample sequenced in a study of tumor and adjacent non-tumor tissue in lung cancer. This sample's RNA came from whole unsorted tissue. Three rounds of nested PCR, following a modified ARM-PCR protocol, produced the TCRbeta library. TCRdb passed the multiplex PCR reads through MiXCR, listing each CDR3 protein once. The sample contains about 76,000 distinct CDR3 sequences, roughly 75% of which appear only once. The material sequenced was lung tumor tissue. These receptors were collected from a woman aged 70-85 years with non-small cell lung cancer.

This clonotype has a count of ten or more. The genes are TRBV11-2 and TRBJ2-2; a weak D match, TRBD2 (6 bases). Germline V gene data show CDR1 as SGHAT and CDR2 as FQNNGV. V lost 5 bases, J lost 4 bases, and 20 bases lay in between. This CDR3 is built from 17 residues. This CDR3 is CASSPRLGRKTTGELFF. As DNA, the CDR3 is TGTGCCAGCAGCCCCCGGCTAGGGAGGAAAACCACCGGGGAGCTGTTTTTT. Full variable domain (rest looked up from reference TRBV11-2 and TRBJ2-2): EAGVAQSPRYKIIEKRQSVAFWCNPISGHATLYWYQQILGQGPKLLIQFQNNGVVDDSQLPKDRFSAERLKGVDSTLKIQPAKLEDSAVYLCASSPRLGRKTTGELFFGEGSRLTVL.

There are many counts of this clonotype. V and J are TRBV28 and TRBJ2-7; 14 bases align to TRBD2. V trimming: 3 bases; J trimming: 3 bases; junction bases outside the gene matches: 10. Germline CDR1 and CDR2: MDHEN and SYDVKM. The CDR3 is 18 amino acids. The CDR3 DNA follows: TGTGCCAGCAGTTTCCCGGGACTAGCGGGAGCGAAGGACTACGAGCAGTACTTC. Its translation: CASSFPGLAGAKDYEQYF.

This clonotype has only one observation. The rearrangement links TRBV10-1 to TRBJ2-7, with TRBD1 matching over 10 bases. Unmatched junction bases numbered 8, after V lost 8 bases and J lost 7 bases. The CDR3 runs to 13 residues. Per germline, CDR1 WNHNN and CDR2 SYGVQD (reference sequence). CDR3 sequence: CASGRDRGNEQYF. DNA for the CDR3: TGCGCCAGCGGTCGGGACAGGGGCAATGAGCAGTACTTC.

This clonotype appeared many times. A much larger clone differs from this one at a single base, so this may be a read error. This chain links TRBV4-2 with TRBJ1-1; D is perhaps TRBD1 (5 bases). Germline V lookup: CDR1 LGHNA, CDR2 YNFKEQ. The V and J ends lost 0 bases and 7 bases respectively, with 9 bases between them. The CDR3 is made up of 13 amino acids. The CDR3 spells CASSQDWGIEAFF. The CDR3 DNA sequence: TGTGCCAGCAGCCAAGACTGGGGCATTGAAGCTTTCTTT.

Comments on this clonotype: A junction end diverges from the germline sequence, so it may reflect a read error. The rearrangement uses TRBV7-2 and TRBJ2-3, with D perhaps matching TRBD2 (6 bases). This CDR3 has 12 residues. CDR1 and CDR2 (germline): SGHTA, FQGNSA. The CDR3 loop reads CASSSPGGTKYF. The DNA for the CDR3 is TGTGCCAGCAGCTCCCCCGGGGGTACGAAGTATTTT.